A selection of T cell receptor beta chains follows, all from one sample in a study of PD-1 blockade in mismatch repair-deficient tumors. This table comes from immunoSEQ multiplex PCR, and its TCRdb copy is limited to in-frame clones, with some not included. This sample has 15,000 to 20,000 clones; roughly 83% occur once, and the top ten carry around a sixth. Material: PBMCs, obtained before pembrolizumab treatment. The receptor set was obtained from an adult with mismatch repair-deficient cancer. The CDR3 runs from the conserved cysteine through the conserved F or W. A D gene is named only where the DNA matches it firmly. Not all rows give a size; the values are once, few, many and, for expanded clones, a class.

clone size: -
J gene: TRBJ2-7
D gene: TRBD1
V gene: TRBV11-2
CDR3 DNA: TGTGCCAGCAGCTTAGCTCAGACAGGGGCCTACGAGCAGTACTTC
CDR3 protein: CASSLAQTGAYEQYF

clone size: -
J gene: TRBJ2-2
D gene: TRBD2
V gene: TRBV25-1
CDR3 DNA: TGTGCCAGCAGTGAAGGACTAGCGGACACCGGGGAGCTGTTTTTT
CDR3 protein: CASSEGLADTGELFF

clone size: -
J gene: TRBJ2-6
D gene: -
V gene: TRBV4-2
CDR3 DNA: TGTGCCAGCAGCCAAGATGGACTCTCTGGGGCCAACGTCCTGACTTTC
CDR3 protein: CASSQDGLSGANVLTF

clone size: -
J gene: TRBJ2-3
D gene: -
V gene: TRBV20-1
CDR3 DNA: TGCAGTGCTCCCAGGGGTGATACGCAGTATTTT
CDR3 protein: CSAPRGDTQYF

clone size: -
J gene: TRBJ1-2
D gene: -
V gene: TRBV7-9
CDR3 DNA: TGTGCCAGCAGCTTACAAGACTATGGCTACACCTTC
CDR3 protein: CASSLQDYGYTF

clone size: once
J gene: TRBJ1-1
D gene: -
V gene: TRBV6-1
CDR3 DNA: TGTGCCAGCAGTGAGTGGGGGGCCGGTCGAGCTTTCTTT
CDR3 protein: CASSEWGAGRAFF

clone size: few
J gene: TRBJ2-3
D gene: -
V gene: TRBV6-4
CDR3 DNA: TGTGCCAGCAGTGAGCGGGACACAGATACGCAGTATTTT
CDR3 protein: CASSERDTDTQYF

clone size: -
J gene: TRBJ1-2
D gene: -
V gene: TRBV9
CDR3 DNA: TGTGCCAGCAGCCCCGGGGGCGGATATAACTATGGCTACACCTTC
CDR3 protein: CASSPGGGYNYGYTF

clone size: few
J gene: TRBJ2-5
D gene: -
V gene: TRBV25-1
CDR3 DNA: TGTGCCAGCAGTGAATACCCAGAGACCCAGTACTTC
CDR3 protein: CASSEYPETQYF

clone size: -
J gene: TRBJ2-7
D gene: TRBD1
V gene: TRBV29-1
CDR3 DNA: TGCAGCGTTGAACTGGGGACAGGGGCCTACGAGCAGTACTTC
CDR3 protein: CSVELGTGAYEQYF

clone size: -
J gene: TRBJ2-2
D gene: -
V gene: TRBV5-3
CDR3 DNA: TGTGCCAGAAGATTGCGGAACAGGGTCCCCGGGGAGCTGTTTTTT
CDR3 protein: CARRLRNRVPGELFF

clone size: -
J gene: TRBJ2-3
D gene: TRBD2
V gene: TRBV6-4
CDR3 DNA: TGTGCCAGCAGAAGACCGACTAGCGGGACCGGAACTAGCACAGATACGCAGTATTTT
CDR3 protein: CASRRPTSGTGTSTDTQYF

clone size: -
J gene: TRBJ2-7
D gene: -
V gene: TRBV14
CDR3 DNA: TGTGCCAGCAGCCAAGCGCTCTCCCCCTCCTACGAGCAGTACTTC
CDR3 protein: CASSQALSPSYEQYF

clone size: -
J gene: TRBJ1-1
D gene: -
V gene: TRBV11-2
CDR3 DNA: TGTGCCAGCAGCTCCGTGTTGGGGAACACTGAAGCTTTCTTT
CDR3 protein: CASSSVLGNTEAFF

clone size: -
J gene: TRBJ2-1
D gene: -
V gene: TRBV5-1
CDR3 DNA: TGCGCCAGCAGCTTTTTTACAGGGAGGTACAATGAGCAGTTCTTC
CDR3 protein: CASSFFTGRYNEQFF

clone size: -
J gene: TRBJ1-1
D gene: -
V gene: TRBV4-3
CDR3 DNA: TGCGCCAGCAGCCAAGCTTATCTTGGGACTGAAGCTTTCTTT
CDR3 protein: CASSQAYLGTEAFF

clone size: -
J gene: TRBJ2-1
D gene: -
V gene: TRBV6-5
CDR3 DNA: TGTGCCAGCAGTAAAGGATACAATGAGCAGTTCTTC
CDR3 protein: CASSKGYNEQFF

clone size: once
J gene: TRBJ2-5
D gene: TRBD2
V gene: TRBV30
CDR3 DNA: TGTGCCTGGAGTTCGGGGGGGGAGACCCAGTACTTC
CDR3 protein: CAWSSGGETQYF

clone size: -
J gene: TRBJ2-1
D gene: TRBD2
V gene: TRBV5-4
CDR3 DNA: TGTGCCAGCAGCTTGGGCTCCCTAGCGGCTAATGAGCAGTTCTTC
CDR3 protein: CASSLGSLAANEQFF

clone size: -
J gene: TRBJ2-5
D gene: TRBD1
V gene: TRBV5-1
CDR3 DNA: TGCGCCAGCAGCTTGGCCGGGACAGGAGGCCAAGAGACCCAGTACTTC
CDR3 protein: CASSLAGTGGQETQYF

clone size: once
J gene: TRBJ2-5
D gene: TRBD1
V gene: TRBV27
CDR3 DNA: TGTGCCAGCAGGGGACAGGGTAGAGAGACCCAGTACTTC
CDR3 protein: CASRGQGRETQYF

clone size: -
J gene: TRBJ2-2
D gene: -
V gene: TRBV30
CDR3 DNA: TGTGCCTGGAGTTTCGGAATAGAAGGGAAAAGCGGGGAGCTGTTTTTT
CDR3 protein: CAWSFGIEGKSGELFF

clone size: -
J gene: TRBJ1-3
D gene: -
V gene: TRBV4-2
CDR3 DNA: TGTGCCAGCAGCCAAGATCTGACGGGATCTGGAAACACCATATATTTT
CDR3 protein: CASSQDLTGSGNTIYF

clone size: -
J gene: TRBJ2-5
D gene: -
V gene: TRBV11-3
CDR3 DNA: TGTGCCAGCAGCTTAAGAGAGACCCAGTACTTC
CDR3 protein: CASSLRETQYF

clone size: -
J gene: TRBJ2-7
D gene: -
V gene: TRBV25-1
CDR3 DNA: TGTGCCAGCAGTGAAGGGGGGGCGCTGGGGGAGCAGTACTTC
CDR3 protein: CASSEGGALGEQYF

clone size: few
J gene: TRBJ2-3
D gene: TRBD1
V gene: TRBV6-4
CDR3 DNA: TGTGCCAGCAGTGGGACAGGGGACACAGATACGCAGTATTTT
CDR3 protein: CASSGTGDTDTQYF

clone size: -
J gene: TRBJ2-7
D gene: TRBD1
V gene: TRBV28
CDR3 DNA: TGTGCCAGCAGTTTAATCGGGACAGGGAGAAGGCGCTACGAGCAGTACTTC
CDR3 protein: CASSLIGTGRRRYEQYF